This T cell receptor beta chain was identified in a study of shared clonotypes between healthy human individuals. Turning to the study itself: A donor's plate count was three for CD4 naive and three for CD4 memory; CD8 naive had two and CD8 memory one.

Concerning this clone: Its antigen remains unidentified.

Study-wide results and limits: Among donors, sharing of clonotypes was expected to be affected by sequencing depth.

CDR3 size: 16 residues. The V gene's germline CDR1 is SGHVS and CDR2 FNYEAQ. V trimming: 1 base; J trimming: 4 bases; junction bases outside the gene matches: 8. Using immunoSEQ multiplex PCR, the repertoire was profiled, and TCRdb retains in-frame clones only, with some absent. Of some 500,000 clones listed, about 96% are singletons. Sequenced material: naive CD4+ T cells sorted from blood. The subset is: CD45RA+ positively selected. J is TRBJ2-5 and V is TRBV7-6; 8 positions match TRBD2. This receptor was taken from a woman in her 30s in good health. CDR3: CASSLVGGASGETQYF. CDR3 nucleotides: TGTGCCAGCAGCTTAGTCGGGGGGGCCTCGGGAGAGACCCAGTACTTC.